Shown below are 24 T cell receptor beta chains from a single sample sequenced in a study of response to subunit inactivated influenza vaccine. TCRdb re-called the RT-PCR reads with MiXCR, one entry per CDR3 protein. The sample shows some 570,000 distinct CDR3 sequences, approximately 11% of them seen only once. These same records also appear under a second study, on T cells expressing NK-cell markers. From that report: The authors generated TCR beta cDNA through 5'RACE template switching with UMIs.

The source was PBMCs from blood, collected on the day of vaccination. These receptors originate from a man between 45 and 60 years old who received an inactivated influenza vaccine.

This chain joins TRBV27 and TRBJ2-6; 9 nucleotides agree with TRBD1. V was pared by 3 bases and J by 0 bases, with 12 bases of the junction left unmatched. This CDR3 is built from 20 residues. CDR1 and CDR2 from the germline V gene are MNHEY and SMNVEV (reference sequence). In DNA form, the CDR3 reads TGTGCCAGCAGTTTTGTCTTATGGGGACAGGGATTCTCTGGGGCCAACGTCCTGACTTTC. It specifies CASSFVLWGQGFSGANVLTF.

In this sample, this clonotype turned up a few times. This chain connects TRBV11-2 to TRBJ2-1; a weak D match, TRBD1 (6 bases). This CDR3 contains 15 residues. The V end lost 4 bases, the J end lost 6 bases, and 16 bases lay between the germline ends. Germline CDR1 SGHAT, CDR2 FQNNGV. DNA for the CDR3: TGTGCCAGCAGCTCCCACGTATCACAGGGCAATGAGCAGTTCTTC. Encoded protein: CASSSHVSQGNEQFF.

V and J are TRBV12-3 or TRBV12-4 and TRBJ1-3; D gene uncertain. The CDR3 consists of 15 residues. V lost 3 bases and J 2 bases, leaving 11 bases between the germline ends. Here the CDR3 DNA reads TGTGCCAGCAGTTTGCAGATTACTCCTGGAAACACCATATATTTT. Residues: CASSLQITPGNTIYF.

This clonotype has only a few counts. The chain carries TRBV3-1 and TRBJ1-5; D not resolved. Trimming cost V 0 bases and J 6 bases, with 6 bases left between them. Germline CDR1 and CDR2: LGHDT and YNNKEL (reference sequence). The CDR3 is 13 residues long. The CDR3 is CASSQDLIQPQHF. In nucleotides, the CDR3 is TGTGCCAGCAGCCAAGATCTGATTCAGCCCCAGCATTTT.

The chain recombines TRBV6-5 with TRBJ1-2; D gene uncertain. V was clipped by 0 bases and J by 0 bases, with 8 bases between them. The CDR3 contains 15 residues. Per the germline V gene, CDR1 is MNHEY and CDR2 is SVGAGI. The CDR3 DNA reads as TGTGCCAGCAGTTACTCGATTGGGGCTAACTATGGCTACACCTTC. It translates to CASSYSIGANYGYTF.

This clonotype was seen more than once but under ten times. The chain has TRBV6-6 and TRBJ1-3; no clear D gene. Looked up from germline, CDR1 is MNHNY and CDR2 is SVGAGI (reference sequence). V lost 0 bases and J lost 4, with 4 bases in between. CDR3 length equals 13 residues. The CDR3 DNA is TGTGCCAGCAGTTACTCCTCAGGAAACACCATATATTTT. It codes for CASSYSSGNTIYF.

In this sample, this clonotype turned up a few times. The rearrangement joins TRBV29-1 to TRBJ2-7, with D possibly matching TRBD1 (6 bases). The V and J ends lost 1 base and 0 bases respectively, with 10 bases between them. The germline gives CDR1 SQVTM, CDR2 ANQGSEA. The CDR3 is 14 residues long. The chain's CDR3 is CSVEVQGSSYEQYF. CDR3 in DNA: TGCAGCGTTGAAGTTCAGGGGAGCTCCTACGAGCAGTACTTC.

This clonotype has a count of ten or more. The chain combines TRBV5-1 with TRBJ2-1, with TRBD2 matching 14 bases. In germline, CDR1 is SGHRS, CDR2 YFSETQ. Trimming at V came to 3 bases and at J to 13 bases, leaving 9 bases not matched to a gene. The CDR3 loop spans 15 amino acids. CDR3 loop: CASSSGTSGSVSQFF. CDR3 DNA sequence: TGCGCCAGCAGCTCCGGGACTAGCGGGAGTGTTAGTCAGTTCTTC. Looking up the rest from reference TRBV5-1 and TRBJ2-1 gives the full variable domain: KAGVTQTPRYLIKTRGQQVTLSCSPISGHRSVSWYQQTPGQGLQFLFEYFSETQRNKGNFPGRFSGRQFSNSRSEMNVSTLELGDSALYLCASSSGTSGSVSQFFGPGTRLTVL.

This clonotype was seen many times. V is TRBV6-2 or TRBV6-3 and J is TRBJ2-1, with 9 bases lining up with TRBD2. Germline-derived CDR1 and CDR2 are MNHEY and SVGEGT. The CDR3 is 19 residues long. V shed 9 bases, J shed 2 bases, and the junction held 20 bases outside the gene matches. CDR3 in amino acids: CARFPLAGLLMGPYNEQFF. CDR3 coding DNA: TGTGCCAGATTTCCTCTAGCGGGGCTACTTATGGGCCCCTACAATGAGCAGTTCTTC.

This clonotype was counted between two and nine times. The CDR3 loop is CASSGDFRNTIYF. DNA of the CDR3: TGTGCCAGCAGCGGAGACTTCCGAAACACCATATATTTT. The gene calls are TRBV7-6 and TRBJ1-3, with D unclear. The germline gives CDR1 SGHVS, CDR2 FNYEAQ. Trimming stripped 5 bases from V and 5 bases from J, with 10 bases between. CDR3 length equals 13 residues.

The V and J genes are TRBV5-1 and TRBJ2-7; D call uncertain. Trimming removed 0 bases at V and 2 bases at J, with 9 bases between. This CDR3 has 14 residues. In germline, CDR1 is SGHRS, CDR2 YFSETQ. CDR3 loop: CASSLGVLPYEQYF. The CDR3 DNA is TGCGCCAGCAGCTTGGGGGTCTTACCCTACGAGCAGTACTTC.

The sample holds a few counts of this clonotype. The rearrangement links TRBV6-1 to TRBJ1-2; the match to TRBD1 covers 9 bases. Germline V lookup: CDR1 MNHNS, CDR2 SASEGT. The CDR3 consists of 15 residues. The trim removed 7 bases at V and 8 bases at J, leaving 14 bases unmatched. CDR3 protein: CASNQGTGSPFGYTF. CDR3 bases: TGTGCCAGCAACCAAGGGACAGGGTCTCCCTTCGGCTACACCTTC.

V gene TRBV20-1 combines with J gene TRBJ2-1; possible D gene TRBD2, 6 bases. Trimming removed 3 bases from V and 6 bases from J, with 21 bases in between. The CDR3 totals 16 residues. Germline V CDR1 and CDR2: DFQATT, SNEGSKA (reference sequence). The CDR3 region is CSARPMLAGLSNEQFF. The CDR3 DNA follows: TGCAGTGCTAGGCCTATGTTGGCGGGACTTTCCAATGAGCAGTTCTTC.

The chain couples TRBV2 to TRBJ2-5, with D uncertain. The CDR3 length is 15 residues. V shed 4 bases and J shed 2 bases, with 14 bases lying between them. From germline, CDR1 is SNHLY and CDR2 FYNNEI. The CDR3 sequence is CASSARGLSQETQYF. CDR3 nucleotides: TGTGCCAGCAGTGCTCGCGGCCTATCTCAAGAGACCCAGTACTTC.

This clonotype was observed many times. The chain employs TRBV12-3 or TRBV12-4 and TRBJ1-1; weak D call: TRBD1 (5 bases). This CDR3 region has 13 residues. Trimming removed 5 bases at V and 1 base at J, with 8 bases between. This CDR3 is CASSLQANTEAFF. CDR3 in DNA: TGTGCCAGCAGTCTACAGGCGAACACTGAAGCTTTCTTT.

This clonotype came up many times. The J gene is TRBJ1-1, the V gene TRBV12-3 or TRBV12-4; D might be TRBD1 (5 bases). The CDR3 consists of 14 residues. Between the trimmed V and J ends, which lost 7 bases and 3 bases, there was a span of 15 bases. CDR3 loop: CASNLRGRDTEAFF. The CDR3 DNA reads as TGTGCCAGCAATTTGCGGGGCAGGGACACTGAAGCTTTCTTT.

This clonotype occurred a few times. This chain links TRBV3-1 with TRBJ1-1, with D perhaps TRBD1 (6 bases). The CDR3 length is 14 residues. Trimming left V 1 base short and J 4 bases short, with 10 bases between. Germline V gene lookup returns CDR1 LGHDT and CDR2 YNNKEL (reference sequence). CDR3 nucleotide sequence: TGTGCCAGCAGCCAAGCACAGGGAGGCACTGAAGCTTTCTTT. Protein sequence: CASSQAQGGTEAFF.

V and J are TRBV6-2 or TRBV6-3 and TRBJ2-3; 8 bases align to TRBD2. Germline-derived CDR1 and CDR2 are MNHEY and SVGEGT. Trimming took 5 bases from V and 4 from J; bases not matched to a gene: 8. This CDR3 has 15 residues. The CDR3 here is CASSPTGLEADTQYF. The CDR3 region has the DNA TGTGCCAGCAGTCCGACGGGACTAGAGGCAGATACGCAGTATTTT.

This clonotype was found many times. The chain recombines TRBV7-2 with TRBJ2-3; 10 positions agree with TRBD2. Trimming cost V 4 bases and J 2 bases; bases outside gene matches: 3. The germline V gene has CDR1 SGHTA and CDR2 FQGNSA. This CDR3 contains 15 residues. CDR3 nucleotides: TGTGCCAGCAGCTCACTAGCGGGGTTCACAGATACGCAGTATTTT. It specifies CASSSLAGFTDTQYF.

Points on this clonotype: One junction end does not reproduce the germline sequence, and a read error may be involved. The genes are TRBV5-6 and TRBJ2-3; D is perhaps TRBD1 or TRBD2 (6 bases each). The CDR3 is made up of 16 amino acids. Germline lookup yields CDR1 SGHDT and CDR2 YYEEEE. The DNA of the CDR3 is TGTGCCAGCAGATTGGGGGCAAGGGGGGGCACAGATACGCAGTATTTT. This encodes CASRLGARGGTDTQYF.

For the CDR3, the DNA is TGTGCCAGCAGTTTAGGGCAGGGAAGACCATATGGCTACACCTTC. Amino acids: CASSLGQGRPYGYTF. The chain is built from TRBV12-3 or TRBV12-4 and TRBJ1-2; tentatively, D is TRBD1 (5 bases). V lost 1 base and J lost 5, with 14 bases in between. This CDR3 comprises 15 residues.

This clonotype was counted only a few times. The chain employs TRBV24-1 and TRBJ2-1; tentatively, D is TRBD1 (6 bases). Per germline, CDR1 KGHDR and CDR2 SFDVKD. CDR3 length: 13 residues. V was trimmed by 4 bases and J by 7 bases, leaving 10 bases between them. The CDR3 nucleotides read TGTGCCACCAGTGAGCCCCAGGGGAATGAGCAGTTCTTC. It encodes CATSEPQGNEQFF.

This clonotype was observed a handful of times. The CDR3 spells CASSLGGGVGEKLFF. The CDR3 DNA is TGTGCCAGCAGCTTAGGCGGGGGCGTGGGTGAAAAACTGTTTTTT. This sequence joins TRBV7-2 and TRBJ1-4, with D perhaps matching TRBD1 (6 bases). Germline lookup yields CDR1 SGHTA and CDR2 FQGNSA. V was cut by 1 base and J by 7 bases, with 13 bases left in between. The CDR3 runs to 15 residues.

The V gene is TRBV27, the J gene TRBJ2-3; D is unresolved. There are 16 residues in the CDR3. Trimming took 1 base from V and 3 from J, leaving 14 bases between them. In germline, CDR1 is MNHEY, CDR2 SMNVEV (reference sequence). The CDR3 protein is CASSLLGFGGTDTQYF. The CDR3 bases are TGTGCCAGCAGTTTATTAGGGTTCGGTGGAACAGATACGCAGTATTTT.